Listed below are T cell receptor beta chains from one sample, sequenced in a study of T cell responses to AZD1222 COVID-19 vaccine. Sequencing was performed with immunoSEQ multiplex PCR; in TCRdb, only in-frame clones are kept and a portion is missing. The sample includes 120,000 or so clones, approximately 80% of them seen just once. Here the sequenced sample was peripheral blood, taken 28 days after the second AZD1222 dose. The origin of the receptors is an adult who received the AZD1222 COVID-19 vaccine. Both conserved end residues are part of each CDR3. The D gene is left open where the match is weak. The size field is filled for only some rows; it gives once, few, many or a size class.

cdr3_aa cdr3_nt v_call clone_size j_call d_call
CASSQGPTGLYGYTF TGCGCCAGCAGCCAGGGACCTACAGGACTCTATGGCTACACCTTC TRBV4-3 . TRBJ1-2 .
CASSGGGTVNTEAFF TGTGCCAGCAGCGGGGGAGGGACCGTGAACACTGAAGCTTTCTTT TRBV9 . TRBJ1-1 .
CASVKGTSGGKETQYF TGTGCCAGCGTCAAAGGGACTAGCGGGGGTAAAGAGACCCAGTACTTC TRBV2 . TRBJ2-5 TRBD2
CASSQTQRAANEKLFF TGCGCCAGCAGCCAAACCCAGAGGGCGGCTAATGAAAAACTGTTTTTT TRBV4-1 once TRBJ1-4 .
CASSLGQGLGYTF TGTGCCAGCAGCTTGGGACAGGGGCTTGGCTACACCTTC TRBV5-5 . TRBJ1-2 TRBD1
CASSHPRGLGYGYTF TGTGCCAGCAGTCACCCAAGGGGGCTGGGCTATGGCTACACCTTC TRBV27 . TRBJ1-2 TRBD1
CASSPRGTGDPYEQYF TGTGCCAGCAGCCCTCGGGGGACAGGGGACCCCTACGAGCAGTACTTC TRBV7-9 . TRBJ2-7 TRBD1
CASSQGVGGYTF TGTGCCAGCAGTCAGGGGGTCGGGGGCTACACCTTC TRBV2 few TRBJ1-2 TRBD1
CASTNTGTGGNEQFF TGTGCCAGCACCAACACGGGGACAGGCGGGAATGAGCAGTTCTTC TRBV6-5 . TRBJ2-1 TRBD1
CASSLQGGTYNEQFF TGTGCCAGCAGCTTACAGGGCGGAACCTACAATGAGCAGTTCTTC TRBV7-2 once TRBJ2-1 .
CASSRRVNTEAFF TGTGCCAGCAGTCGCAGAGTGAACACTGAAGCTTTCTTT TRBV27 . TRBJ1-1 .
CASSLGLQGSNQPQHF TGTGCCAGCAGTTTAGGGCTTCAAGGGAGCAATCAGCCCCAGCATTTT TRBV28 . TRBJ1-5 .
CASSLRLRPSGYTF TGTGCCAGCAGTTTACGGTTGCGCCCTAGTGGCTACACCTTC TRBV28 . TRBJ1-2 .
CASSSRAREKQYF TGTGCCAGCAGCTCGCGAGCGCGTGAGAAGCAGTACTTC TRBV9 . TRBJ2-7 .
CASSLSGGTEAFF TGTGCCAGCAGTTTATCTGGAGGGACTGAAGCTTTCTTT TRBV12-3/TRBV12-4 . TRBJ1-1 .
CASRGQGLLVGNTIYF TGTGCCAGCAGAGGACAGGGGTTACTGGTTGGAAACACCATATATTTT TRBV2 . TRBJ1-3 TRBD1
CASSPVGGWASYEQYF TGTGCCAGCAGCCCTGTCGGGGGGTGGGCTTCCTACGAGCAGTACTTC TRBV7-9 few TRBJ2-7 TRBD2
CASSDLDHSYEQYF TGTGCCAGCAGCGACCTGGACCATTCCTACGAGCAGTACTTC TRBV28 once TRBJ2-7 .
CASSRTGGSTDTQYF TGCGCCAGCAGCCGGACAGGGGGCAGCACAGATACGCAGTATTTT TRBV5-1 once TRBJ2-3 TRBD1
CASGLMSSGNTIYF TGTGCCAGCGGGCTTATGTCGTCTGGAAACACCATATATTTT TRBV7-6 . TRBJ1-3 .
CASSQESPDMGTQYF TGCGCCAGCAGCCAAGAAAGTCCCGACATGGGGACCCAGTACTTC TRBV4-3 few TRBJ2-5 .
CASSLQGTSFWGTF TGTGCCAGCAGCTTACAGGGGACTAGCTTTTGGGGCACCTTC TRBV7-2 . TRBJ1-2 .
CASSPIRGSSNQPQHF TGTGCCAGCAGCCCAATCCGGGGCAGCAGCAATCAGCCCCAGCATTTT TRBV28 . TRBJ1-5 .
CASSFTAGTGGGYTF TGTGCCAGCAGCTTTACCGCCGGGACAGGGGGTGGCTACACCTTC TRBV7-2 . TRBJ1-2 TRBD1
CASSGTVPASYNSPLHF TGTGCCAGCTCCGGGACAGTCCCAGCCTCCTATAATTCACCCCTCCACTTT TRBV18 . TRBJ1-6 TRBD1
CASSRMNTEAFF TGTGCCAGCAGCCGGATGAACACTGAAGCTTTCTTT TRBV7-2 . TRBJ1-1 .
CASSTEGGYTF TGTGCCAGCAGTACCGAGGGGGGCTACACCTTC TRBV6-5 . TRBJ1-2 .
CASGTDTTPGELFF TGTGCTAGTGGTACGGACACAACCCCCGGGGAGCTGTTTTTT TRBV12-5 . TRBJ2-2 .
CASRRDSQLGNTEAFF TGCGCCAGCAGACGGGACAGTCAATTGGGGAACACTGAAGCTTTCTTT TRBV4-1 once TRBJ1-1 TRBD1
CASSELGGSGNSPLHF TGTGCCAGCAGTGAATTGGGGGGTTCTGGGAATTCACCCCTCCACTTT TRBV2 . TRBJ1-6 .
CASSSGSGETQYF TGCGCCAGCTCTAGCGGATCCGGAGAGACCCAGTACTTC TRBV5-1 . TRBJ2-5 TRBD2
CASSHQKNRVPYEQYF TGTGCCAGCAGCCACCAAAAGAACAGGGTCCCCTACGAGCAGTACTTC TRBV4-2 . TRBJ2-7 .
CARGTGWGKLFF TGTGCCAGGGGGACAGGGTGGGGAAAACTGTTTTTT TRBV2 . TRBJ1-4 TRBD1
CASSQRGNSISGELFF TGTGCCAGCAGCCAAAGAGGGAATAGCATTAGCGGGGAGCTGTTTTTT TRBV11-3 once TRBJ2-2 .
CASSLNRQISNQPQHF TGTGCCAGCAGTTTAAATAGACAGATTAGCAATCAGCCCCAGCATTTT TRBV28 few TRBJ1-5 .
CASSLIGEQYF TGTGCCAGCAGCTTAATCGGCGAGCAGTACTTC TRBV7-2 . TRBJ2-7 .
CATSRAVTVLDTQYF TGTGCCACCAGCAGAGCCGTGACAGTATTAGATACGCAGTATTTT TRBV15 . TRBJ2-3 .
CASSLELGLAGGGYF TGTGCCAGCAGCTTAGAGTTGGGACTAGCGGGGGGTGGGTACTTC TRBV7-2 . TRBJ2-4 TRBD2
CASSVSGVGEKLFF TGTGCCAGCAGTGTGTCCGGGGTCGGTGAAAAACTGTTTTTT TRBV28 . TRBJ1-4 .
CASSVERGRGTDTQYF TGTGCCAGCAGCGTAGAGCGGGGGCGGGGAACAGATACGCAGTATTTT TRBV9 . TRBJ2-3 TRBD2
CASSLDGYSNQPQHF TGTGCCAGCAGTTTGGACGGGTATAGCAATCAGCCCCAGCATTTT TRBV6-5 . TRBJ1-5 .